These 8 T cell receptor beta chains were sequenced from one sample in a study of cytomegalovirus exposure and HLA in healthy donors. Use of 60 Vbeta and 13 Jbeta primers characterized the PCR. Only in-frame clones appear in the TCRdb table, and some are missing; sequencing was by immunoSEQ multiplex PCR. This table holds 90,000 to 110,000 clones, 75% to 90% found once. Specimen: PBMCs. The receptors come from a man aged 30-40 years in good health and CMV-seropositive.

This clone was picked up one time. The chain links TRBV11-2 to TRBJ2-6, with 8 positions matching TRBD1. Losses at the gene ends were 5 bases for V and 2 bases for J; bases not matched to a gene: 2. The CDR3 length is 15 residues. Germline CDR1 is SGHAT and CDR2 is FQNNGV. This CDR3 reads CASSTQGAGANVLTF. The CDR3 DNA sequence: TGTGCCAGCAGCACACAGGGGGCTGGGGCCAACGTCCTGACTTTC.

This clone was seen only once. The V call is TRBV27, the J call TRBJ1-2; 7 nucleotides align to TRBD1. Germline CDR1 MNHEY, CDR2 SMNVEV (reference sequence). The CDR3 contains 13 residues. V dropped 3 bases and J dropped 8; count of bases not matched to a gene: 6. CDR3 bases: TGTGCCAGCAGTTTCCCAGGGGGAAGAGGCTACACCTTC. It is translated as CASSFPGGRGYTF.

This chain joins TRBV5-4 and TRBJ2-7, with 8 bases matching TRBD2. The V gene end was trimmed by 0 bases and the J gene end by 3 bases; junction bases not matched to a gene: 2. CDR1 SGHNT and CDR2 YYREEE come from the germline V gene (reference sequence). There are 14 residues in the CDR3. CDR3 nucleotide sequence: TGTGCCAGCAGCTTGGGGACTAGCTACTACGAGCAGTACTTC. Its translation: CASSLGTSYYEQYF.

The chain's CDR3 is CASSLSTGIHEQYF. CDR3 DNA sequence: TGCGCCAGCAGCCTCTCTACAGGGATCCACGAGCAGTACTTC. The chain has TRBV5-1 and TRBJ2-7; D is possibly TRBD1 (6 bases). The length of the CDR3 is 14 residues. Looked up from germline, CDR1 is SGHRS and CDR2 is YFSETQ. With 4 bases removed from V and 5 bases from J, the gap between germline ends came to 16 bases.

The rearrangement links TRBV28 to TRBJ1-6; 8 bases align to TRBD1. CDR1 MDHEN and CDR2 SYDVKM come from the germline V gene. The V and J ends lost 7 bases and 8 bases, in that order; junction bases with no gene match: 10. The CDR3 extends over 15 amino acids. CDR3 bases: TGTGCCAGCACTCCGGACAGGGCATTATATTCACCCCTCCACTTT. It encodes CASTPDRALYSPLHF.

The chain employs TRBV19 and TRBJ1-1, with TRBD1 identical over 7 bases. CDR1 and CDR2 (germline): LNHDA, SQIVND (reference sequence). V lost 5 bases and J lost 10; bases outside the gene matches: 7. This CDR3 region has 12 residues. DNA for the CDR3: TGTGCCAGTAGTCCAACAGGGGTCGGAGCTTTCTTT. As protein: CASSPTGVGAFF.

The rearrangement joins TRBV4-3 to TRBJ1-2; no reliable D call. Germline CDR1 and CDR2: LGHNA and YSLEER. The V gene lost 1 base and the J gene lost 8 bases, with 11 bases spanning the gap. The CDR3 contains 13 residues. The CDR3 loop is CASSQGTGVGYTF. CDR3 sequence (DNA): TGCGCCAGCAGCCAAGGTACGGGTGTCGGCTACACCTTC.

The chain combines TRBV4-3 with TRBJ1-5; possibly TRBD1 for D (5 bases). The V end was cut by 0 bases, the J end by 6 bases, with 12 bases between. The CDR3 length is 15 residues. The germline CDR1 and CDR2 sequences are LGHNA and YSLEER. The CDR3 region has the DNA TGCGCCAGCAGCCAAGATTTGAGGGGAGGTCAGCCCCAGCATTTT. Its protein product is CASSQDLRGGQPQHF.